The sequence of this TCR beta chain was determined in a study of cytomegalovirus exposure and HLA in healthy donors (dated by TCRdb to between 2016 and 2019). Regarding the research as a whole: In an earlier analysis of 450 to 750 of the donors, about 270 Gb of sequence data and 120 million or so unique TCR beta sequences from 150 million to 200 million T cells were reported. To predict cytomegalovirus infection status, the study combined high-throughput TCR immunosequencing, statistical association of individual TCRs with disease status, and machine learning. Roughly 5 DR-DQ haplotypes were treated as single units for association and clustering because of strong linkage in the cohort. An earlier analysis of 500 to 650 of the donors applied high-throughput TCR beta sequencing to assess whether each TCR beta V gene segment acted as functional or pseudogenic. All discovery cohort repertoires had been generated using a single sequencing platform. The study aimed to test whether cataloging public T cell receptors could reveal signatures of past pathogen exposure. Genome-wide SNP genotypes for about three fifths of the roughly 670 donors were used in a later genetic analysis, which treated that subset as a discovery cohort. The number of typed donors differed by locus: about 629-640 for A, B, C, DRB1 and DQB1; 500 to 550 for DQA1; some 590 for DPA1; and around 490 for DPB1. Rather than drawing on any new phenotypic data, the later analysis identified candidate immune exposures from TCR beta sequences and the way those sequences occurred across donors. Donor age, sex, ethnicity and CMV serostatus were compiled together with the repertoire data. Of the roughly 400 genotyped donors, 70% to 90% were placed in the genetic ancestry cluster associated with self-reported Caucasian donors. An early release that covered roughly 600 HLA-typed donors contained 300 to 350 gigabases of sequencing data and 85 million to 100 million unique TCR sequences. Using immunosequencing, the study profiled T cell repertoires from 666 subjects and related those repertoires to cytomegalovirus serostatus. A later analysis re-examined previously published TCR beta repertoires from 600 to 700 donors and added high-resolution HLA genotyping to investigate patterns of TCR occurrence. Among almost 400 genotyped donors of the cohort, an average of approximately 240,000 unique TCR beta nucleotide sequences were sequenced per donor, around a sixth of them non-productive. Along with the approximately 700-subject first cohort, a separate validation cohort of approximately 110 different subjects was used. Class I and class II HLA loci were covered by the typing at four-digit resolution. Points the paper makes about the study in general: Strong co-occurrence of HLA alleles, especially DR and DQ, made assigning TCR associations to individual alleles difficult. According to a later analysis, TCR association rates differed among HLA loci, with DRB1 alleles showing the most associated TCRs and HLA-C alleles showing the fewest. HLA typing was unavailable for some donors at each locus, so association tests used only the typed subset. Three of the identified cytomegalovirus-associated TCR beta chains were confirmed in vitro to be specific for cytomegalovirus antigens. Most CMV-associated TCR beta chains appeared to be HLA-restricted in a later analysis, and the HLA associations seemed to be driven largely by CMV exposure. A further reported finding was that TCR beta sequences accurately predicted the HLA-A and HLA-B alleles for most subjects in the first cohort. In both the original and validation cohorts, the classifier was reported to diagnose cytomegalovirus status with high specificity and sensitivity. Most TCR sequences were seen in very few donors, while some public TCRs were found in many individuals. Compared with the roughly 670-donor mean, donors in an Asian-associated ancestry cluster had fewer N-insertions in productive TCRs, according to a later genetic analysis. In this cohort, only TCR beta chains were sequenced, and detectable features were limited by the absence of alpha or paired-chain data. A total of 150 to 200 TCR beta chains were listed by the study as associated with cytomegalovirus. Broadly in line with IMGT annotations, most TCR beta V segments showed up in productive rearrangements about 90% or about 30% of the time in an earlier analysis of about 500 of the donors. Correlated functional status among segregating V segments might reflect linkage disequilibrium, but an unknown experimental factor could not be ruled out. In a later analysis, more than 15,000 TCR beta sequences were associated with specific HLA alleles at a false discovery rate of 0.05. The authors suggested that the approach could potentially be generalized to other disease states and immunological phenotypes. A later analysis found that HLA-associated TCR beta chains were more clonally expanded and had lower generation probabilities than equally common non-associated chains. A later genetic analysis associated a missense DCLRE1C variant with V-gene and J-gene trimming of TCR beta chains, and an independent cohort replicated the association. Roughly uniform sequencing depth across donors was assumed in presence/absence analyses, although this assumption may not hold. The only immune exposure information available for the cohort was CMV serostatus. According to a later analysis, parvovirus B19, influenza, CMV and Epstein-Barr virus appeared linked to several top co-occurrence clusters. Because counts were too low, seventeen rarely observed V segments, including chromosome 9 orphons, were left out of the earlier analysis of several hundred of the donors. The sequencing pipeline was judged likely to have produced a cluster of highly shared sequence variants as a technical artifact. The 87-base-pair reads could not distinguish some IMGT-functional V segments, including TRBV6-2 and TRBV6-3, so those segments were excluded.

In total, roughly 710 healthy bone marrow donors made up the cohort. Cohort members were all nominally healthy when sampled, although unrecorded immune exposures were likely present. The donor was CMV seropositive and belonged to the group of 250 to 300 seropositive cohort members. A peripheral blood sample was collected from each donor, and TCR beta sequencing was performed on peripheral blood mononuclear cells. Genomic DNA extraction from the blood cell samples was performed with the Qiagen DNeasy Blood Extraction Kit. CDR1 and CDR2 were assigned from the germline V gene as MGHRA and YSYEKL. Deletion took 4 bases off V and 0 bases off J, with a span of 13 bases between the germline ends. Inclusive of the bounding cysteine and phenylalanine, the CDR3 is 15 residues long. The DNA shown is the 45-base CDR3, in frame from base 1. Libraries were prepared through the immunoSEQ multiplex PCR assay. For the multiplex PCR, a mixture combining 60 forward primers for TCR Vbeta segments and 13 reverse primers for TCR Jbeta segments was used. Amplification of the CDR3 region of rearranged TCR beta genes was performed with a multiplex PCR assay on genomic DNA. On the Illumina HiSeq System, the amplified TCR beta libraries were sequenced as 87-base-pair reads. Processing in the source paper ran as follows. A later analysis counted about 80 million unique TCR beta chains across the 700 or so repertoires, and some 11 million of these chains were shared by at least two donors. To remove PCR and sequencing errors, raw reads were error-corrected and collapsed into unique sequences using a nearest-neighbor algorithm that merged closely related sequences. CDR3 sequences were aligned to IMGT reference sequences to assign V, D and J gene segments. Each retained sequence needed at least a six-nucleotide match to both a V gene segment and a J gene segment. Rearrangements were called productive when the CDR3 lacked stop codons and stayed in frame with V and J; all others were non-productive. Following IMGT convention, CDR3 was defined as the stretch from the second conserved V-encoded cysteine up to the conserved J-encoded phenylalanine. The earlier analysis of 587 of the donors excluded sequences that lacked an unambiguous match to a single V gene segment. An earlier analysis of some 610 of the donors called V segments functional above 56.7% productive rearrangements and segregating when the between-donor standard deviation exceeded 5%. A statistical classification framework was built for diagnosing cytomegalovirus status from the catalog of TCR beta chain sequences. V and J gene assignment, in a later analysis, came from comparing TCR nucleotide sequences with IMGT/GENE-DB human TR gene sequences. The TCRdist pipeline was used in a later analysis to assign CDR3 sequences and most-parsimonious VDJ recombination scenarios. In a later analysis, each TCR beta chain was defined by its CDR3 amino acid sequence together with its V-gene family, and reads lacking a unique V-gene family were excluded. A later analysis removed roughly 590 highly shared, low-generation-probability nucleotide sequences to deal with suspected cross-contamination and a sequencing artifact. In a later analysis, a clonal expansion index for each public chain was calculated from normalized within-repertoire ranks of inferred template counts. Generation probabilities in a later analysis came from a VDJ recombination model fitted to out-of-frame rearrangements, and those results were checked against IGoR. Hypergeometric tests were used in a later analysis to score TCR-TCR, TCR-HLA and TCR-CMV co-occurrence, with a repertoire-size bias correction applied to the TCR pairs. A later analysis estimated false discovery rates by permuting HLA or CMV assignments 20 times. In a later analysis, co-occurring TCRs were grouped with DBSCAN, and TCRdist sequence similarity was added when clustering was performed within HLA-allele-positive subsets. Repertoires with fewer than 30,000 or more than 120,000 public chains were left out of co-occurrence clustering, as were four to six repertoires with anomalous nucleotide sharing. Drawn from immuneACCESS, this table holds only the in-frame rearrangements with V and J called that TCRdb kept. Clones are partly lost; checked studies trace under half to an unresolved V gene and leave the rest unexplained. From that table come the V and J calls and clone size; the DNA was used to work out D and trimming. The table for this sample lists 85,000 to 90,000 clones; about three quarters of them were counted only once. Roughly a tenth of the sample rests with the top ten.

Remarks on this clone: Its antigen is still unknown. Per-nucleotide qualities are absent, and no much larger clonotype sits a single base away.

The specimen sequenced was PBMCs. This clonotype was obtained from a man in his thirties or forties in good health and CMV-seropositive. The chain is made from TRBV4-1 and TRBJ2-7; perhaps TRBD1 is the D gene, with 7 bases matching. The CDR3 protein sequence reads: CASSPEGALSYEQYF. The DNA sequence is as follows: TGCGCCAGCAGCCCGGAGGGGGCCCTCTCCTACGAGCAGTACTTC.